This T cell receptor beta chain was profiled in a study of OX40 agonist ivuxolimab in advanced cancers. General notes on the study: Ivuxolimab, which targeted the costimulatory receptor OX40 (CD134), was an agonistic, fully human IgG2 monoclonal antibody. Peripheral TCRbeta sequencing aimed to test whether ivuxolimab altered TCR sequence diversity and caused clonal T-cell expansion. Partial responses occurred in three dose-escalation patients: two with cutaneous melanoma and one with hepatocellular carcinoma. Intravenous ivuxolimab was administered to patients every 2 weeks at six dose levels: 0.01, 0.1, 0.3, 1.5, 3 and 10 mg/kg. The monotherapy dose-escalation portion (N of about 47 patients) of the phase I ivuxolimab trial is reported in the paper. In the dose-escalation cohort, roughly four fifths of patients were male, and the mean age was roughly 60 years, with a range of about 23 to 90. Of the approximately 50 dose-escalation patients, hepatocellular carcinoma was present in some 19, melanoma in approximately 15, renal cell carcinoma in 9 and head and neck cancer in 9. Patients were allowed to have had prior anti-PD-1, anti-PD-L1 or anti-CTLA-4 therapy, and 30% to 50% of the dose-escalation patients had previously received checkpoint inhibitors.

Patients with a history of autoimmune disease or receiving systemic immunosuppression were excluded from the trial. Peripheral blood for TCR sequencing was drawn from every dose cohort at baseline, at cycle 4 day 1 and at cycle 7 day 1. Samples came from an open-label, multicenter, first-in-human phase I dose-escalation trial of ivuxolimab. The trial enrolled adults with locally advanced or metastatic head and neck squamous cell, hepatocellular, melanoma or renal cell carcinoma. Before TCR sequencing, CD4+ and CD8+ T cells were separately sorted from peripheral blood. The investigation overall reported the following: At doses from 0.1 to 3.0 mg/kg, clonal expansion was seen in both CD4+ and CD8+ blood T cells between baseline and week 6. Low levels of normalized T-cell clonal expansion were also seen in some nonresponding patients. In the 0.1-3.0 mg/kg groups, partial responders were among the patients with the lowest normalized peripheral clonal expansion, particularly in CD8+ T cells. After ivuxolimab, more expanded clones were found on average in CD8+ T cells than in CD4+ T cells. The antigen specificity of the clonally expanded peripheral T cells was not determined.

To sequence the TCRbeta CDR3 region, genomic DNA was isolated from the sorted cells. The immunoSEQ Assay was used for sequencing of TCRbeta CDR3 regions. In its TCRdb copy, this immuneACCESS table keeps in-frame sequences only and misses some clones. Where compared with another copy, unresolved V genes explain less than half of these, and the others have no known cause. This sample lists under 95,000 clones; about 89% were detected once. The top ten hold under 0.8% of the sample. Between the V and J ends, shortened by 8 bases and 4 bases respectively, the junction contains 11 bases. There are 13 amino acids in the CDR3, from cysteine to phenylalanine inclusive. Only the CDR3 part of the read is kept: 39 bases, read in frame from the first base. Via the germline V gene, CDR1 is SGHAT and CDR2 FQNNGV. With regard to this clone: Its antigen is still unknown. No base quality values were provided; no much bigger clone lies one nucleotide off.

Sequenced material: CD4+ or CD8+ T cells sorted from blood, taken in a trial of the OX40 agonist ivuxolimab. This receptor chain uses TRBV11-2 and TRBJ2-2; the best D guess is TRBD1, with 6 bases matching. This sequence was found in an adult with an advanced solid tumor such as melanoma, head and neck, liver or kidney cancer. The CDR3 protein is CASRQVTTGELFF. The DNA reads as follows: TGTGCCAGCCGACAGGTCACCACCGGGGAGCTGTTTTTT.